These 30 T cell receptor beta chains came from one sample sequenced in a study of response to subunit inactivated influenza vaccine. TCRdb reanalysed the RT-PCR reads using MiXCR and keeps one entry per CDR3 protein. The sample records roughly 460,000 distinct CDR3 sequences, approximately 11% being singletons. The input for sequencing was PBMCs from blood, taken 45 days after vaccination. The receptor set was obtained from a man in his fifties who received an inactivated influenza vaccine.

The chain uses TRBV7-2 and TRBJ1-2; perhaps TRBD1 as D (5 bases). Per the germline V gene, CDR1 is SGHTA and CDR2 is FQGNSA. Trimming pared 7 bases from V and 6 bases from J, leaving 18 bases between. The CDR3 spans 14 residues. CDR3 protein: CASIVGGTVDGYTF. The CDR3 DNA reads TGTGCCAGCATTGTAGGTGGGACGGTCGATGGCTACACCTTC.

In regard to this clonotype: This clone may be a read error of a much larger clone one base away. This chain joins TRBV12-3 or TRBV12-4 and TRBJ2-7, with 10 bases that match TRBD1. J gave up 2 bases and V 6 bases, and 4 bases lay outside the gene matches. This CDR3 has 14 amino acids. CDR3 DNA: TGTGCCAGCAGATTGGGACAGGGGACCTACGAGCAGTACTTC. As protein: CASRLGQGTYEQYF.

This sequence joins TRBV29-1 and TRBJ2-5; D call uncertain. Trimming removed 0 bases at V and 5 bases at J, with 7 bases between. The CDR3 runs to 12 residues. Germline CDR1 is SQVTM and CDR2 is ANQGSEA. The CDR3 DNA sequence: TGCAGCGTTGAAGATCGTGCGGAGACCCAGTACTTC. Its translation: CSVEDRAETQYF.

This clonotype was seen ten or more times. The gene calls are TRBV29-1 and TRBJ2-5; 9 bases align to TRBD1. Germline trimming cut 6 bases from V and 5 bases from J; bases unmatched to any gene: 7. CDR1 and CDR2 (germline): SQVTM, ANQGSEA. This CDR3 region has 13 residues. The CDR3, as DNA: TGCAGCGTAACACAGGGGGCAAGGGAGACCCAGTACTTC. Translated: CSVTQGARETQYF.

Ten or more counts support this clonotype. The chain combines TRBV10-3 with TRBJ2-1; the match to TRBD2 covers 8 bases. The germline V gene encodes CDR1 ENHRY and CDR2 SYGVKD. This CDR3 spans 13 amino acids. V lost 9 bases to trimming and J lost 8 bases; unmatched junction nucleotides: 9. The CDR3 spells CAIGLAGGDEQFF. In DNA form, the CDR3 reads TGTGCCATAGGACTAGCCGGGGGTGATGAGCAGTTCTTC.

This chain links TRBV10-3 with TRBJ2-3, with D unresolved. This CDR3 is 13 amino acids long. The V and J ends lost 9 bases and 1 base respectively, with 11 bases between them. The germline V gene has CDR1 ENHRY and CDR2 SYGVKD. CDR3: CAIVGNGTDTQYF. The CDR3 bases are TGTGCCATAGTGGGTAATGGCACAGATACGCAGTATTTT.

CDR3 DNA sequence: TGCGCCAGCAGCCCAAGGGCCCGGGACGTCACCGGGGAGCTGTTTTTT. It codes for CASSPRARDVTGELFF. The genes are TRBV5-1 and TRBJ2-2, with D perhaps given as TRBD1 or TRBD2 (5 bases each). Trimming removed 4 bases from V and 4 bases from J, with 17 bases in between. This CDR3 is built from 16 residues. Looked up from germline, CDR1 is SGHRS and CDR2 is YFSETQ.

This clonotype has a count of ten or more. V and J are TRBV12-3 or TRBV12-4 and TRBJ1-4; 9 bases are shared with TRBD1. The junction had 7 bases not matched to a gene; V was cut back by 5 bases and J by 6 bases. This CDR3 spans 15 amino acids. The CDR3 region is CASSTWDRVDEKLFF. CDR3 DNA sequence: TGTGCCAGCAGTACCTGGGACAGGGTAGATGAAAAACTGTTTTTT.

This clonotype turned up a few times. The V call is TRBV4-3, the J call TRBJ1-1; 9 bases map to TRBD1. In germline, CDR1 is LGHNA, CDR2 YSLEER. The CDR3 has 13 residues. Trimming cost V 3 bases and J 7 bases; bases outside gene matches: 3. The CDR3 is CASSHATGGEAFF. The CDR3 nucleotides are TGCGCCAGCAGCCACGCGACAGGGGGTGAAGCTTTCTTT.

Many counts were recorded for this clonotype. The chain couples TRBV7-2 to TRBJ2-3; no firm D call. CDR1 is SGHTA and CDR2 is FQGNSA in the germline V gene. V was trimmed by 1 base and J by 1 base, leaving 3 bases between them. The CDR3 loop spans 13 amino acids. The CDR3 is CASSLVGTDTQYF. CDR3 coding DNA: TGTGCCAGCAGCTTAGTTGGCACAGATACGCAGTATTTT.

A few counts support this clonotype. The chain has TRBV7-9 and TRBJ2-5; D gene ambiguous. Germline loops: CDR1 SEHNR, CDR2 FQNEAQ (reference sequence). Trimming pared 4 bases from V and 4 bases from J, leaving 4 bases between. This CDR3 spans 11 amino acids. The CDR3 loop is CASSSIETQYF. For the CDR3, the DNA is TGTGCCAGCAGCTCTATAGAGACCCAGTACTTC. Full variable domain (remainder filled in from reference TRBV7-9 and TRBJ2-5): DTGVSQNPRHKITKRGQNVTFRCDPISEHNRLYWYRQTLGQGPEFLTYFQNEAQLEKSRLLSDRFSAERPKGSFSTLEIQRTEQGDSAMYLCASSSIETQYFGPGTRLLVL.

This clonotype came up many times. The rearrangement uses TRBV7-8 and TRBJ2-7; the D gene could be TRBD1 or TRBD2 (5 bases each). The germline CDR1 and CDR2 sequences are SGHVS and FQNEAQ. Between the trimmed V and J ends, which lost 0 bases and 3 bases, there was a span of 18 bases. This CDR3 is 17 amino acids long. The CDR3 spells CASSLAYGGWSYYEQYF. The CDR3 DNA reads TGTGCCAGCAGCTTAGCGTATGGGGGATGGAGCTACTACGAGCAGTACTTC.

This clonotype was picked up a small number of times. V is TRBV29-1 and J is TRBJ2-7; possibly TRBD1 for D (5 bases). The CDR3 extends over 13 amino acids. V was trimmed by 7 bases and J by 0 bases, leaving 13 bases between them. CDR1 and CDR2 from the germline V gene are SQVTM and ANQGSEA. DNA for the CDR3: TGCAGCGCCGTTGACAGCTACTCCTACGAGCAGTACTTC. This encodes CSAVDSYSYEQYF.

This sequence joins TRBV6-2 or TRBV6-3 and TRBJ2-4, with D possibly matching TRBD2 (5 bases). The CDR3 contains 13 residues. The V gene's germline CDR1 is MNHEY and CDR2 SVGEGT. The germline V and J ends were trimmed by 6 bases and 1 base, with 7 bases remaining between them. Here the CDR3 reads CASRGLAKNIQYF. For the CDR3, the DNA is TGTGCCAGCAGAGGACTGGCCAAAAACATTCAGTACTTC.

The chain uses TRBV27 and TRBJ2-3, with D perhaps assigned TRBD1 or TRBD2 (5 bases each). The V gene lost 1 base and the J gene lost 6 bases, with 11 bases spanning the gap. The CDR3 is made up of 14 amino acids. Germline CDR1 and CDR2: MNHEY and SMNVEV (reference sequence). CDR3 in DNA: TGTGCCAGCAGTTTATGGGACGGATGGGATACGCAGTATTTT. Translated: CASSLWDGWDTQYF.

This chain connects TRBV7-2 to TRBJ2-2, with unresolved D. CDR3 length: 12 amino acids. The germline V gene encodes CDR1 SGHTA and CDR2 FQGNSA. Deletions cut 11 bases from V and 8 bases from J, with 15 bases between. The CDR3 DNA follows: TGTGCCGGCACCCCCGTCGGGGGGGAGCTGTTTTTT. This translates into CAGTPVGGELFF. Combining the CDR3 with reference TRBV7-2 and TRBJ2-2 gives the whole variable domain GAGVSQSPSNKVTEKGKDVELRCDPISGHTALYWYRQSLGQGLEFLIYFQGNSAPDKSGLPSDRFSAERTGGSVSTLTIQRTQQEDSAVYLCAGTPVGGELFFGEGSRLTVL.

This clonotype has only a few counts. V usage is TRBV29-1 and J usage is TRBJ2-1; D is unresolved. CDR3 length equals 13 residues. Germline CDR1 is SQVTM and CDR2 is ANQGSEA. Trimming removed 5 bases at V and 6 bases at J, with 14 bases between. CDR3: CSVSPESRNEQFF. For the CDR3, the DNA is TGCAGCGTTAGCCCCGAGAGTCGCAATGAGCAGTTCTTC.

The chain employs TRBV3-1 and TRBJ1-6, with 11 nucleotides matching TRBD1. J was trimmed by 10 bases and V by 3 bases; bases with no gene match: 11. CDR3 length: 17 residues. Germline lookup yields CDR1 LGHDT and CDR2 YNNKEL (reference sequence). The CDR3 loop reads CASSHYRDRGTSSPLHF. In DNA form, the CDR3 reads TGTGCCAGCAGCCACTACCGGGACAGGGGGACCAGCTCACCCCTCCACTTT. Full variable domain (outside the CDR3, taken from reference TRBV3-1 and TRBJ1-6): DTAVSQTPKYLVTQMGNDKSIKCEQNLGHDTMYWYKQDSKKFLKIMFSYNNKELIINETVPNRFSPKSPDKAHLNLHINSLELGDSAVYFCASSHYRDRGTSSPLHFGNGTRLTVT.

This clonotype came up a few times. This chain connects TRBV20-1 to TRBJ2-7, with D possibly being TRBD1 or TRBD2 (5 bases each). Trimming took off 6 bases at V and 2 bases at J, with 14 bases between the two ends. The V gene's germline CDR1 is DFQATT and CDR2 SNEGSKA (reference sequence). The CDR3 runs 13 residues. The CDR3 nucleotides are TGCAGTGCCGATCGGGGCGGGCCCTACGAGCAGTACTTC. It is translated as CSADRGGPYEQYF.

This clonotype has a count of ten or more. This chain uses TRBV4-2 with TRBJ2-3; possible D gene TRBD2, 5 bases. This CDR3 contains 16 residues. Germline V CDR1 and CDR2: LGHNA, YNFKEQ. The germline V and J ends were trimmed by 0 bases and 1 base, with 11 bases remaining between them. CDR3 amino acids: CASSQDVAGGTDTQYF. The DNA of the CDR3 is TGTGCCAGCAGCCAAGACGTTGCGGGTGGCACAGATACGCAGTATTTT.

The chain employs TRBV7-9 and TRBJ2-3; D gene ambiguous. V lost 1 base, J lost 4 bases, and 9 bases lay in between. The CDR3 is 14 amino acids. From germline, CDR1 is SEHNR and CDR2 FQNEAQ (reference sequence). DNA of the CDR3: TGTGCCAGCAGCTTAGGGCAGGCGCCAGATACGCAGTATTTT. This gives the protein CASSLGQAPDTQYF.

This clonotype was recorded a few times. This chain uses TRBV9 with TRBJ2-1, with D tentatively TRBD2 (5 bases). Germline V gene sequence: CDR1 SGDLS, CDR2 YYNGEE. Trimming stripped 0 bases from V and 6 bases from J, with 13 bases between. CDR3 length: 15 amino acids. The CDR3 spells CASSVGPSSSNEQFF. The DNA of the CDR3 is TGTGCCAGCAGCGTAGGGCCGTCTAGCTCCAATGAGCAGTTCTTC.

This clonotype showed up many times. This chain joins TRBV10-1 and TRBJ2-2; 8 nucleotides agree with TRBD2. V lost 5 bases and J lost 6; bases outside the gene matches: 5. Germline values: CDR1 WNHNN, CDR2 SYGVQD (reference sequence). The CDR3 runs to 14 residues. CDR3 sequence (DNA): TGCGCCAGCAGTTCCGGTAGCGGGGCCGGGGAGCTGTTTTTT. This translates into CASSSGSGAGELFF.

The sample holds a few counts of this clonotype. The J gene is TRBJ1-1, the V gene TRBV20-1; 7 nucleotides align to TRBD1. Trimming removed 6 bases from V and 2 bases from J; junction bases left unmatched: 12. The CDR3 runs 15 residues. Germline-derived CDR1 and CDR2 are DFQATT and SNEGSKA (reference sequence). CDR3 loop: CSARGVGQANTEAFF. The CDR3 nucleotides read TGCAGTGCCCGCGGAGTCGGACAGGCTAACACTGAAGCTTTCTTT.

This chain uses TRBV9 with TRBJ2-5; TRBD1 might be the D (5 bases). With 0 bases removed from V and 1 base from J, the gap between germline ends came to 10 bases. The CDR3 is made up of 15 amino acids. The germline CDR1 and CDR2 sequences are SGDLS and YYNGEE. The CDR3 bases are TGTGCCAGCAGCGTAGGTCTGACAGTCCAAGAGACCCAGTACTTC. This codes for CASSVGLTVQETQYF.

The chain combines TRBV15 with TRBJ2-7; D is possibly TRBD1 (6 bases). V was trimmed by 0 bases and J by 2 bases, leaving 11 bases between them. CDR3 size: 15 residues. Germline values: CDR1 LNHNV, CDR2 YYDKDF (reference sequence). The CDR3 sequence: CATSRDQGKTYEQYF. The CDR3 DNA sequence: TGTGCCACCAGCAGAGATCAGGGGAAAACCTACGAGCAGTACTTC.

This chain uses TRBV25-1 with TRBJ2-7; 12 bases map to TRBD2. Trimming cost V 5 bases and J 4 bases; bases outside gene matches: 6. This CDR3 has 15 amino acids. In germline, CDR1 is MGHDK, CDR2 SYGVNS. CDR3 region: CASSPSTSGSYEQYF. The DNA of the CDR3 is TGTGCCAGCAGTCCCTCGACTAGCGGGAGTTACGAGCAGTACTTC.

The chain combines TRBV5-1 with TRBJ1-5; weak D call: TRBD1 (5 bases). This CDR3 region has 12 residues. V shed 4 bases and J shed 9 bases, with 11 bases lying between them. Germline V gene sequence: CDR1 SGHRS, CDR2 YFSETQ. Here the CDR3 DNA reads TGCGCCAGCAGCGATGGGGGAGTGCCCCAGCATTTT. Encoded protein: CASSDGGVPQHF.

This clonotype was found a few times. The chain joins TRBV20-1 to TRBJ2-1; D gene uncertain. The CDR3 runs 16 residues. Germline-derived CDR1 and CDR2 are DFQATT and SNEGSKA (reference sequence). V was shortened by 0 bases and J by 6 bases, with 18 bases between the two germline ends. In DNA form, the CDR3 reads TGCAGTGCTAGAGATGAAGTGAGGCTAGTAGGCAATGAGCAGTTCTTC. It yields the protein CSARDEVRLVGNEQFF.

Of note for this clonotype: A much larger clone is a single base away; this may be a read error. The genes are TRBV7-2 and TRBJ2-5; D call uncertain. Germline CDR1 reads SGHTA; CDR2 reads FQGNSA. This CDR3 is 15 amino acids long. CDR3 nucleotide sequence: TGTGCCGGCAGAATAGCAACGGACCAGGAAGAGACCCAGTACTTC. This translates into CAGRIATDQEETQYF.